This T cell receptor beta chain was recovered during a study of Ad26.COV2.S vaccination and SARS-CoV-2 variants. The treatment was: around 19 received Ad26.COV2.S at low or high dose, single or two shots; roughly five received placebo; per-sample allocation not given. After the first vaccine or placebo injection, samples were drawn on day 63. The V end was cut by 3 bases, the J end by 6 bases, with 14 bases between. Germline values: CDR1 GTSNPN, CDR2 SVGIG (reference sequence). The CDR3 consists of 14 residues. Sequencing was performed with immunoSEQ multiplex PCR; in TCRdb, only in-frame clones are kept and a portion is missing. The sample has about 430,000 clones, about nine tenths seen once; the top ten hold 9% to 15%.

The sequence came from a person between 18 and 65 years old who received the Ad26.COV2.S COVID-19 vaccine or a placebo. This chain joins TRBV30 and TRBJ2-2, with D perhaps matching TRBD2 (6 bases). The input for sequencing was peripheral blood, taken in a trial of Ad26.COV2.S vaccine versus placebo. The CDR3 DNA is TGTGCCTGGAGGGAGGGGATAGTCTCCGGGGAGCTGTTTTTT. Protein sequence: CAWREGIVSGELFF.